What follows is one TCR beta chain and its context. Its antigen has not been determined. One base away there is no much larger clone; base qualities are not given. This entry comes from a study of CD8 T cells in Susac syndrome (dated by TCRdb to between 2018 and 2021). Looking at the study overall: The study used repertoire sequencing to test whether antigen drove CD8+ T cell activation and differentiation in Susac syndrome.

RNA was extracted using the RNeasy kit, and about 0.45 to 1 ug of the RNA was reverse transcribed with random hexamers. The immunoSEQ multiplex PCR assay, which covers 54 Vbeta and 13 Jbeta segments, was used to amplify TCR beta CDR3 regions. PCR amplification bias was corrected by using a synthetic template baseline for primer optimization and computational correction. Under the source paper's analysis protocol: Reads were annotated to V, D and J genes per IMGT and analyzed with immunoSEQ Analyzer, keeping only productive sequences. To calculate clonality, Shannon entropy was normalized by log2 of the number of productive unique sequences and then subtracted from one. For each patient and control, public and private clones were evaluated within the 100 most prevalent clones. Clones were defined as Susac-specific when absent from the healthy and MS cohorts, from about a thousand published viral clones and from other ImmuneACCESS disease sequences. The raw public reads went through TCRdb reprocessing: fastp at Q25, MiXCR clone calling, in-frame beta chains kept. CDR3 protein sequences are deduplicated, and each keeps its most common genes and DNA. V and J calls and clone size were set by TCRdb, not the authors. This sample gives 300,000 or so distinct CDR3 sequences in total; about 92% of them show up just once. The top ten hold roughly 0.059% of the sample.

Findings and caveats that apply to the study as a whole: The number of individuals in the TCR sequencing and HLA analysis was recognized as being relatively small.

High-throughput TCR beta sequencing profiled peripheral blood CD8+ and CD4+ T cells from healthy donors, Susac syndrome patients and multiple sclerosis patients. The multiple sclerosis controls were treatment-naive patients who had stable or active relapsing-remitting disease and met the revised McDonald criteria. Bulk CD8+ and CD4+ T cells were purified by magnetic negative isolation, while CD8+ TEMRA cells were enriched using FACS. Blood was collected in EDTA tubes and processed within 24 hours, with PBMCs isolated through density gradient centrifugation. PBMCs intended for TCR sequencing were cryopreserved in liquid nitrogen and thawed later in a water bath at 37 degrees C. Purity of sorted or isolated CD4+, CD8+ and CD8+ TEMRA cells was at least 90%. Sequencing used CD4+ T cells from PBMCs. The source is a human donor with multiple sclerosis.

The encoded CDR3 is CASSLETGWLNDTEAFF. At the DNA level, the sequence is TGTGCCAGCAGTTTAGAGACAGGGTGGCTGAACGACACTGAAGCTTTCTTT. The chain couples TRBV27 to TRBJ1-1, and 7 junctional nucleotides match TRBD1. The CDR3 runs 17 residues from the cysteine to the phenylalanine. Only the CDR3 DNA is retained, 51 bases long and in frame from the first base. CDR1 and CDR2 were assigned from the germline V gene (reference sequence) as MNHEY and SMNVEV. Clipping removes 2 bases from V and 3 bases from J, with 12 as the unmatched junction base count.